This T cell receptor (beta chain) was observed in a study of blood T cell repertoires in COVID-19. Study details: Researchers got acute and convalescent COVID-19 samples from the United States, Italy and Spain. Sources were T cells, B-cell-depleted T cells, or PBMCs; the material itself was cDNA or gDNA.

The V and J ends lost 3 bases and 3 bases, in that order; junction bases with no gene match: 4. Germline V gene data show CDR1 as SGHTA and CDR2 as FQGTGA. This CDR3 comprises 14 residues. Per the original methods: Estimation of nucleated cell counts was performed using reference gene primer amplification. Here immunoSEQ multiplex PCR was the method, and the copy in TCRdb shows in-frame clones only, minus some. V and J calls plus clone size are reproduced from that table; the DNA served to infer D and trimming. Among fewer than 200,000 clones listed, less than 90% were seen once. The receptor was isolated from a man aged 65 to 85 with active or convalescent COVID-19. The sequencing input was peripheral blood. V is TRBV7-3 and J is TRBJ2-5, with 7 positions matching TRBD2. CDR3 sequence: CASSFMGTKETQYF. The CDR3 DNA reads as TGTGCCAGCAGCTTCATGGGGACTAAAGAGACCCAGTACTTC.